The 9 T cell receptor beta chains below come from one sample, sequenced in a study of T cell repertoires in cytomegalovirus infection. Antigens for these TCRs are unknown. MiXCR, run by TCRdb on the reads, gives a single entry per CDR3 protein. Here the sample spans around 47,000 distinct CDR3 sequences, roughly a fifth being singletons. This sample comprised CD8+ T cells from cultured PBMCs, obtained from culture after CMV antigen stimulation. The receptors come from a human donor in good health (CMV status not recorded). Some clones in this sample may be carry-over from other donors' samples.

The V gene is TRBV10-1, the J gene TRBJ1-1; D call uncertain. Germline CDR1 reads WNHNN; CDR2 reads SYGVQD (reference sequence). V was pared by 3 bases and J by 9 bases, with 8 bases between. The CDR3 contains 11 residues. The DNA of the CDR3 is TGCGCCAGCAGTGATGCAGGAAAAGCTTTCTTT. Translated: CASSDAGKAFF.

V and J are TRBV27 and TRBJ1-3; the D gene is possibly TRBD1 (6 bases). Germline CDR1 reads MNHEY; CDR2 reads SMNVEV (reference sequence). The CDR3 covers 14 residues. The V end was cut by 8 bases, the J end by 3 bases, with 14 bases between. CDR3 protein: CASGQGRGGNTIYF. Here the CDR3 DNA reads TGTGCCAGCGGCCAGGGCAGGGGTGGAAACACCATATATTTT.

As DNA, the CDR3 is TGCGCCAGCAGCCCCCGGACTAGCGGGGGCCATAGCTCCTACGAGCAGTACTTC. The encoded protein is CASSPRTSGGHSSYEQYF. The chain has TRBV10-2 and TRBJ2-7, with 13 nucleotides matching TRBD2. With 6 bases clipped from V and 0 bases from J, the junction kept 11 bases outside the gene matches. The germline CDR1 and CDR2 sequences are WSHSY and SAAADI. The CDR3 has 18 amino acids.

The CDR3 loop is CASSRGAREPQHF. The CDR3 nucleotides read TGTGCCAGCAGCCGAGGGGCTCGCGAGCCCCAGCATTTT. The chain carries TRBV27 and TRBJ1-5, with a possible D match to TRBD1 (5 bases). This CDR3 region has 13 residues. The V gene's germline CDR1 is MNHEY and CDR2 SMNVEV (reference sequence). The V and J ends lost 6 bases and 8 bases respectively, with 14 bases between them.

The chain has TRBV6-5 and TRBJ1-1; TRBD1 matches 9 bases. CDR1 and CDR2 from the germline V gene are MNHEY and SVGAGI. The V segment lost 5 bases and the J segment 0 bases; nucleotides outside the gene matches: 7. This CDR3 region has 16 residues. The CDR3 spells CASSNRDRVMNTEAFF. The CDR3 DNA sequence: TGTGCCAGCAGTAACCGGGACAGGGTCATGAACACTGAAGCTTTCTTT.

V gene TRBV9 combines with J gene TRBJ2-2, with D perhaps being TRBD1 or TRBD2 (6 bases each). V was shortened by 0 bases and J by 2 bases, with 14 bases between the two germline ends. Looked up from germline, CDR1 is SGDLS and CDR2 is YYNGEE. CDR3 length: 17 amino acids. The CDR3: CASSVVDGGPNTGELFF. Written as DNA, the CDR3 is TGTGCCAGCAGCGTAGTTGACGGGGGCCCAAACACCGGGGAGCTGTTTTTT.

The genes are TRBV14 and TRBJ2-2; no definite D call. CDR1 and CDR2 (germline): SGHDN, FVKESK. The CDR3 loop spans 15 amino acids. V lost 1 base, J lost 2 bases, and 8 bases lay in between. The CDR3 loop reads CASSQVISNTGELFF. As DNA, the CDR3 is TGTGCCAGCAGCCAAGTGATCAGCAACACCGGGGAGCTGTTTTTT.

The rearrangement uses TRBV2 and TRBJ1-2, with TRBD1 matching 11 bases. This CDR3 has 18 amino acids. Germline V CDR1 and CDR2: SNHLY, FYNNEI. Trimming cost V 3 bases and J 3 bases; bases outside gene matches: 12. CDR3 sequence: CASSDGTGQGAIDYGYTF. In nucleotides, the CDR3 is TGTGCCAGCAGTGACGGAACAGGACAGGGGGCGATAGACTATGGCTACACCTTC.

This clonotype appeared a few times. An end of the junction does not agree with germline; a read error may underlie this. The rearrangement joins TRBV7-2 to TRBJ1-2; TRBD1 agrees at 7 bases. The CDR3 has 12 amino acids. Germline lookup yields CDR1 SGHTA and CDR2 FQGNSA. The CDR3 is CASSLGQGGCTF. For the CDR3, the DNA is TGTGCCAGCAGCTTAGGCCAGGGGGGCTGCACCTTC.